This T cell receptor (beta chain) was sequenced for a study of T cell responses to AZD1222 COVID-19 vaccine. Turning to the study itself: Second-dose schedules of about 4 or about 12 weeks were combined. Overall study findings and caveats: The breadth and depth of Spike-specific TCRs increased once two AZD1222 doses had been given. The number of AZD1222 recipients seropositive at baseline was only five to seven.

The CDR3 runs 12 residues. V lost 6 bases and J lost 10, with 13 bases in between. CDR1 is SNHLY, CDR2 FYNNEI, per germline. As for this clone: Antigen unknown.

The protocol was immunoSEQ multiplex PCR, while the TCRdb copy is restricted to in-frame clones and leaves out a portion. This table holds around 140,000 clones, 75% to 90% found once. Sample: peripheral blood, taken on day 0 of AZD1222 vaccination. This sequence originates from an adult in good health. J is TRBJ2-1 and V is TRBV2; D tentatively fits TRBD1 or TRBD2 (6 bases each). DNA for the CDR3: TGTGCCAGCAGGGGGGGCTGGCGGGAGCAGTTCTTC. Residues: CASRGGWREQFF.